This T cell receptor beta chain was identified during a study of cytomegalovirus exposure and HLA in healthy donors. Study-level results: Some highly shared sequence variants likely arose as a pipeline artifact.

The PCR contained 60 Vbeta and 13 Jbeta primers. Only in-frame clones appear in the TCRdb table, and some are missing; sequencing was by immunoSEQ multiplex PCR. Of around 110,000 clones detected, 75% to 90% appear once; the ten largest clones hold 2.1%. Regarding this clone: Its antigen is not identified.

Looked up from germline, CDR1 is SGHKS and CDR2 is YYEKEE (reference sequence). This CDR3 has 15 amino acids. The V segment lost 3 bases and the J segment 3 bases; nucleotides outside the gene matches: 6. The chain carries TRBV5-5 and TRBJ1-1; 9 bases align to TRBD1. The sequence derives from a man younger than 40 in good health and CMV-seronegative. Material for sequencing was PBMCs. The CDR3 here is CASSSQGAGDTEAFF. In nucleotides, the CDR3 is TGTGCCAGCAGCTCACAGGGGGCAGGGGACACTGAAGCTTTCTTT.